This TCR beta chain emerged from a study of T cells in Graves' hyperthyroidism and ophthalmopathy. Enrolled ophthalmopathy patients presented with a Clinical Activity Score of at least 3, a NOSPECS grade of at least 4, and disease duration under 3 months. Clinical symptoms, serum thyroxine and TRAb, thyroid ultrasound and orbital computed tomography together formed the diagnostic basis. Trimming left V 7 bases short and J 2 bases short, with 15 bases between. The CDR3 is 14 amino acids. Per germline, CDR1 MNHNS and CDR2 SASEGT. TCR beta CDR3 regions were amplified from RNA. HTBI primers were the set used in a first-round RT-PCR of the TCR CDR3. From the multiplex PCR reads, TCRdb called clonotypes with MiXCR, one entry per CDR3 protein. This sample carries 490,000 or so distinct CDR3 sequences, just under 20% of them seen once, and the ten largest clones take over 45%. Study-wide findings and caveats: The model predicted ophthalmopathy a median about 6.6 months before onset. Most clonotypes that expanded in the thyroid above 0.001 also showed up in blood.

This clonotype has just a few counts. The antigen remains undetermined. This receptor was taken from a man aged 40-49 years with Graves' ophthalmopathy. The rearrangement links TRBV6-1 to TRBJ2-7; weak D call: TRBD2 (5 bases). Source material: blood. CDR3 region: CASTSGGITYEQYF. CDR3 nucleotide sequence: TGTGCCAGCACGAGTGGAGGAATAACCTACGAGCAGTACTTC.